This T cell receptor beta chain was observed in a study of technical replicates of blood from a few donors. This CDR3 has 16 amino acids. Clones were sequenced by immunoSEQ multiplex PCR, and TCRdb holds only the in-frame ones, with some missing. The data show some 94,000 clones, approximately 94% seen once. The sample comprised T cells isolated from PBMCs. The rearrangement joins TRBV21-1 to TRBJ2-5; the D call TRBD1 from the table was never checked on the DNA. TRBV21-1 is a known pseudogene. This clonotype was sampled from a human donor in good health. The CDR3 region is CASSKVISGVGETQYF. The CDR3 region has the DNA TGTGCCAGCAGCAAAGTAATATCAGGGGTAGGGGAGACCCAGTACTTC.